These T cell receptor beta chains were read from a single sample in a study of shared clonotypes between healthy human individuals. Some clones are missing from TCRdb's copy, which holds only in-frame ones; the method was immunoSEQ multiplex PCR. This table has fewer than 3 million clones, about nine tenths appearing once. Sequenced: naive CD4+ T cells from PBMCs. The receptors come from a man aged 18 to 29 in good health. Some clones in this sample may be carry-over from other donors' samples. Both conserved end residues are part of each CDR3. D genes are given only for firm matches. Where a row states a size, it is once, few, many or the class of an expanded clone; other rows omit it.

clone size | J gene | D gene | V gene | CDR3 DNA | CDR3 protein
- | TRBJ1-5 | - | TRBV6-4 | TGTGCCAGCAGTGACACCCCGGGGCCTCACCGAGAGAGTCAGCCCCAGCATTTT | CASSDTPGPHRESQPQHF
- | TRBJ2-6 | TRBD1 | TRBV19 | TGTGCCACTTTACAGGGGGCGTCTGGGGCCAACGTCCTGACTTTC | CATLQGASGANVLTF
- | TRBJ2-5 | - | TRBV29-1 | TGCAGCGTTGGGAGACGGGGGACAACAGAGACCCAGTACTTC | CSVGRRGTTETQYF
- | TRBJ2-1 | TRBD1 | TRBV4-3 | TGCGCCAGCAGCCAAGAACCGGGACAGGGGACAGCCTACAATGAGCAGTTCTTC | CASSQEPGQGTAYNEQFF
- | TRBJ2-3 | - | TRBV10-3 | TGTGCCATCAGAGACCTTAGCACAGATACGCAGTATTTT | CAIRDLSTDTQYF
- | TRBJ1-2 | TRBD1 | TRBV19 | TGTGCCAGTAGTGCGGGGACAGGGGGAAACTATGGCTACACCTTC | CASSAGTGGNYGYTF
once | TRBJ2-3 | - | TRBV28 | TGTGCCAGCAGTTTGTACGAGCCAGATACGCAGTATTTT | CASSLYEPDTQYF
- | TRBJ2-7 | TRBD1 | TRBV11-2 | TGTGCCAGCAGCTTAGCCGGGACAGGGCGCTACGAGCAGTACTTC | CASSLAGTGRYEQYF
- | TRBJ2-1 | TRBD2 | TRBV19 | TGTGCCAGTAGTAAGGATTTCTGGGCTAGCGGGCCGTCCTACAATGAGCAGTTCTTC | CASSKDFWASGPSYNEQFF
few | TRBJ1-1 | - | TRBV7-3 | TGTGCCAGCAGCTTAAGGCAGGACACTGAAGCTTTCTTT | CASSLRQDTEAFF
- | TRBJ2-1 | - | TRBV9 | TGTGCCAGCAGCGGGAGACAGTACAATGAGCAGTTCTTC | CASSGRQYNEQFF
- | TRBJ2-7 | - | TRBV10-3 | TGTGCCATCAGTGAACAGGTTTCCTACGAGCAGTACTTC | CAISEQVSYEQYF
- | TRBJ2-2 | - | TRBV29-1 | TGCAGCGTGATTCCCGGCGGGAACACCGGGGAGCTGTTTTTT | CSVIPGGNTGELFF
- | TRBJ1-1 | - | TRBV19 | TGTGCCAGTAGTACCGATCGACGGTTCTCTGAAGCTTTCTTT | CASSTDRRFSEAFF
- | TRBJ2-2 | - | TRBV5-1 | TGCGCCAGCAGCCATACATTGGGGCGTGCAGTGGGTTACACCGGGGAGCTGTTTTTT | CASSHTLGRAVGYTGELFF
- | TRBJ1-5 | TRBD1 | TRBV10-3 | TGTGCCATAGGGACAGGGGATGATCAGCCCCAGCATTTT | CAIGTGDDQPQHF
- | TRBJ2-3 | TRBD1 | TRBV29-1 | TGCAGCACCGAGGGACAGGGGGCCGCAGATACGCAGTATTTT | CSTEGQGAADTQYF
- | TRBJ2-7 | - | TRBV5-5 | TGTGCCAGCAGCCCGGCACCCCCAATTGACGAGCAGTACTTC | CASSPAPPIDEQYF
- | TRBJ2-7 | TRBD2 | TRBV29-1 | TGCAGCGCCCTAAAGGGACTAGCGGGCACCTACGAGCAGTACTTC | CSALKGLAGTYEQYF
- | TRBJ1-1 | - | TRBV10-1 | TGCGCCAGCAGTGCGACTTGGGGGAACACTGAAGCTTTCTTT | CASSATWGNTEAFF
- | TRBJ1-4 | - | TRBV6-1 | TGTGCCAGCAGTGTCGGGACGGTTAATGAAAAACTGTTTTTT | CASSVGTVNEKLFF
- | TRBJ1-4 | - | TRBV6-5 | TGTGCCAGCAGCCCCACAGGCCTTAATAATGAAAAACTGTTTTTT | CASSPTGLNNEKLFF
once | TRBJ2-1 | - | TRBV27 | TGTGCCAGCAGTTTATCGGTTTACAATGAGCAGTTCTTC | CASSLSVYNEQFF
- | TRBJ1-2 | TRBD1 | TRBV6-4 | TGTGCCGACCTCACCGGGACAGGGCCGCCAAGGGGCTATGGCTACACCTTC | CADLTGTGPPRGYGYTF
- | TRBJ1-4 | - | TRBV6-5 | TGTGCCAGCAGTCCTCAGCCGGGTTCGAGTGTAAAACTGTTTTTT | CASSPQPGSSVKLFF
- | TRBJ1-3 | TRBD1 | TRBV15 | TGTGCCACCCGCGGGACAGGCGGTGGAAACACCATATATTTT | CATRGTGGGNTIYF
- | TRBJ2-1 | TRBD2 | TRBV30 | TGTTCTGCCCAGCGGGGGAGTGAGCAGTTCTTC | CSAQRGSEQFF
- | TRBJ2-7 | - | TRBV30 | TGTGCCTGGAGCACCGGGACGCCCTACGAGCAGTACTTC | CAWSTGTPYEQYF
- | TRBJ2-2 | - | TRBV28 | TGTGCCAGCAGTTCAGGGTCCACCTCGAACACCGGGGAGCTGTTTTTT | CASSSGSTSNTGELFF
- | TRBJ2-3 | TRBD1 | TRBV4-2 | TGTGCCAGCAGCCCTTGGACAGGGGGCGTCCCCACAGATACGCAGTATTTT | CASSPWTGGVPTDTQYF
- | TRBJ1-2 | - | TRBV28 | TGTGCCAGCAGTGGGGGGCTGAATGCTATCGGCTACACCTTC | CASSGGLNAIGYTF
- | TRBJ1-2 | TRBD1 | TRBV7-2 | TGTGCCAGCAGCTCACAGGGGGATCCTAACTATGGCTACACCTTC | CASSSQGDPNYGYTF
- | TRBJ2-7 | - | TRBV6-1 | TGTGCCAGCGGCCACTCTGTGTACGAGCAGTACTTC | CASGHSVYEQYF
- | TRBJ2-2 | - | TRBV19 | TGTGCCACCCACAGGCGCACCGGGGAGCTGTTTTTT | CATHRRTGELFF
- | TRBJ2-5 | TRBD1 | TRBV30 | TGTGCCTGGAGTCTACAGGGGGAGACCCAGTACTTC | CAWSLQGETQYF
- | TRBJ1-1 | - | TRBV5-1 | TGCGCCAGCAGCACAATAAGGGATAACACTGAAGCTTTCTTT | CASSTIRDNTEAFF
- | TRBJ2-1 | - | TRBV7-9 | TGTGCCAGCAGCTTAGGGCTTCCCGCGGCCGATGAGCAGTTCTTC | CASSLGLPAADEQFF
- | TRBJ1-4 | - | TRBV6-5 | TGTGCCAGCAGGGTAGGGGAAAAACTGTTTTTT | CASRVGEKLFF
- | TRBJ2-3 | TRBD2 | TRBV5-4 | TGTGCCAGCAGCTTGGGCGGGAGAGGTTGGGATACGCAGTATTTT | CASSLGGRGWDTQYF
- | TRBJ2-2 | - | TRBV5-8 | TGTGCCAGCAGCACACGACTGGTTAACACCGGGGAGCTGTTTTTT | CASSTRLVNTGELFF
- | TRBJ2-6 | TRBD1 | TRBV29-1 | TGCAGCGTGGGACAGAGCTCTGGGGCCAACGTCCTGACTTTC | CSVGQSSGANVLTF
once | TRBJ1-1 | TRBD1 | TRBV7-2 | TGTGCCAGCAGCCTGAGACAGGGGGCGGGCGCGAACACTGAAGCTTTCTTT | CASSLRQGAGANTEAFF
- | TRBJ1-2 | - | TRBV5-6 | TGTGCCAGCAGCTTACTAGCCCGGGACCGGAGTGGCTACACCTTC | CASSLLARDRSGYTF
- | TRBJ2-2 | - | TRBV27 | TGTGCCAGCAGTCCGTGGACATCCACCGGGGAGCTGTTTTTT | CASSPWTSTGELFF
- | TRBJ1-5 | - | TRBV18 | TGTGCCAGCTCACCACCCGATGGGGATCAGCCCCAGCATTTT | CASSPPDGDQPQHF
- | TRBJ1-2 | - | TRBV28 | TGTGCCAGCAGTTTATCAGTGCTTCGGACAGCCAACTATGGCTACACCTTC | CASSLSVLRTANYGYTF
- | TRBJ2-3 | TRBD2 | TRBV19 | TGTGCCAGTAGTATGCGGCGACTAGCGGGAGGAGATACGCAGTATTTT | CASSMRRLAGGDTQYF
once | TRBJ2-5 | - | TRBV28 | TGTGCCAGCAGTTTATTTAGGACTATCCGAGGGACCCAGTACTTC | CASSLFRTIRGTQYF
- | TRBJ2-1 | TRBD2 | TRBV20-1 | TGCAGTGCTCCCCTAGCGGGAAAGAAGTTCTTC | CSAPLAGKKFF
- | TRBJ2-2 | - | TRBV7-3 | TGTGCCAGCAGATTGGGACAAGGCACCGGGGAGCTGTTTTTT | CASRLGQGTGELFF
- | TRBJ2-7 | - | TRBV19 | TGTGCCAGTAGTAGGTCCAGCGGGCCACTCTCCTACGAGCAGTACTTC | CASSRSSGPLSYEQYF
once | TRBJ1-1 | - | TRBV14 | TGTGCCAGCAGCCAAGATAGGAACACTGAAGCTTTCTTT | CASSQDRNTEAFF
- | TRBJ2-5 | TRBD2 | TRBV7-2 | TGTGCCAGCAGCCCTCGACTAGCGGGAGGGCCCGCCGAGACCCAGTACTTC | CASSPRLAGGPAETQYF
- | TRBJ2-7 | - | TRBV18 | TGTGCCAGCTCAGGCGTGAAGTCCTACGAGCAGTACTTC | CASSGVKSYEQYF
- | TRBJ2-3 | - | TRBV5-1 | TGCGCCAGCAGCCTCCGACAACCTAGCACAGATACGCAGTATTTT | CASSLRQPSTDTQYF
- | TRBJ1-6 | TRBD1 | TRBV5-4 | TGTGCCAGCAGCTTGGGACAGGGGGCGGAATCACCCCTCCACTTT | CASSLGQGAESPLHF
- | TRBJ2-3 | TRBD2 | TRBV5-1 | TGCGCCAGCAGCTTGAGTCGGTCGCTAGCGGGAGTAAGCACAGATACGCAGTATTTT | CASSLSRSLAGVSTDTQYF